This entry features one T cell receptor beta chain sequence. This record comes from a study of cytomegalovirus exposure and HLA in healthy donors. Study in general: Of all 400 or so donors who were genotyped, under 90% belonged to the Caucasian-associated ancestry cluster.

Trimming pared 1 base from V and 6 bases from J, leaving 18 bases between. The CDR3 is made up of 16 amino acids. CDR1 and CDR2 (germline): MNHNS, SASEGT. The PCR ran on 60 Vbeta and 13 Jbeta primers. The assay was immunoSEQ multiplex PCR, and TCRdb's table has in-frame clones only and misses some. The table shows about 180,000 clones, with 80% to 90% occurring only once. The sample comprised PBMCs. The receptor was isolated from a woman aged 18-29 years in good health and CMV-seropositive. The rearrangement links TRBV6-1 to TRBJ1-2; TRBD1 is a possible D gene (5 bases). CDR3 region: CASSEDAGNSADGYTF. CDR3 coding DNA: TGTGCCAGCAGTGAAGATGCAGGGAATAGTGCAGATGGCTACACCTTC.